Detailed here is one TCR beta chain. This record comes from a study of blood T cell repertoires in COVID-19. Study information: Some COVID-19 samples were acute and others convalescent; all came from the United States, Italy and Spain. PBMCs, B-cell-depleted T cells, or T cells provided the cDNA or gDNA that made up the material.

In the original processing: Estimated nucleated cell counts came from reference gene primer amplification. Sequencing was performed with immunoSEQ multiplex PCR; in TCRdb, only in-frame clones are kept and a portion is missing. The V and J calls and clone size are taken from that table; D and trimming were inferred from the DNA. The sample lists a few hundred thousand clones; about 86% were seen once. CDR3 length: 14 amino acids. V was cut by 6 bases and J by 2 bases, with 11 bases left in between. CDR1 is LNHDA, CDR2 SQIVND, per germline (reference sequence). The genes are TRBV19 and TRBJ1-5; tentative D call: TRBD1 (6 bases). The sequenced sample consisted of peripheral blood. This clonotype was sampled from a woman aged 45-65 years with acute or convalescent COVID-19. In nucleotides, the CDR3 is TGTGCCAGTAGCACAAGGACAGGCAATCAGCCCCAGCATTTT. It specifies CASSTRTGNQPQHF.